The 29 T cell receptor beta chains listed next were all sequenced from one sample in a study of graft-versus-host responses after intestinal transplantation. No antigens are known for them. Produced via immunoSEQ multiplex PCR; TCRdb's table is partial and in-frame only. The repertoire holds about 73,000 clones, 85% to 90% seen once, with less than 5% in the top ten. The source material was unstimulated CD8+ T cells sorted from spleen or lymph node cells, sampled before transplant. Receptors were obtained from a human donor who was the organ donor for an intestinal transplant.

The gene calls are TRBV5-1 and TRBJ2-1, with D possibly TRBD1 on 6 matching bases. Germline-derived CDR1 and CDR2 are SGHRS and YFSETQ. V dropped 0 bases and J dropped 8 bases, with 15 bases sitting between them. This CDR3 has 15 amino acids. Here the CDR3 reads CASSLGGGSRDEQFF. CDR3 nucleotides: TGCGCCAGCAGCTTGGGAGGGGGATCTCGGGATGAGCAGTTCTTC.

CDR3 sequence: CASSPRPTKDRGVFPYYEQYV. CDR3 sequence (DNA): TGTGCCAGCTCACCGCGTCCGACGAAGGACAGGGGGGTTTTCCCCTACTACGAGCAGTACGTC. The chain couples TRBV18 to TRBJ2-7, with 10 bases aligning to TRBD1. CDR1 is KGHSH, CDR2 LQKENI, per germline. The ends lost 3 bases at V and 3 bases at J; junction bases unmatched: 23. There are 21 residues in the CDR3.

This clone appeared a single time. The chain is built from TRBV30 and TRBJ2-1; perhaps TRBD2 as D (5 bases). There are 13 residues in the CDR3. Germline V CDR1 and CDR2: GTSNPN, SVGIG (reference sequence). The V end was cut by 3 bases, the J end by 4 bases, with 10 bases between. CDR3 loop: CAWSEGSYNEQFF. The CDR3 DNA reads TGTGCCTGGAGCGAGGGCAGTTACAATGAGCAGTTCTTC.

CDR3 region: CASSEVGDRVINQPQHF. CDR3 sequence (DNA): TGTGCCAGCAGTGAAGTGGGTGACAGGGTAATCAATCAGCCCCAGCATTTT. The chain uses TRBV6-1 and TRBJ1-5; TRBD1 matches at 7 bases. Germline V gene sequence: CDR1 MNHNS, CDR2 SASEGT. This CDR3 is built from 17 residues. V was clipped by 1 base and J by 3 bases; unmatched bases: 9.

As DNA, the CDR3 is TGTGCCAGCAGCCTACTAGCGGGGGGATACAATGAGCAGTTCTTC. It codes for CASSLLAGGYNEQFF. The chain uses TRBV4-2 and TRBJ2-1; 12 bases match TRBD2. The CDR3 is made up of 15 amino acids. Germline CDR1 is LGHNA and CDR2 is YNFKEQ. Trimming at V came to 4 bases and at J to 4 bases, leaving 2 bases not matched to a gene.

The rearrangement uses TRBV11-2 and TRBJ1-6, with D tentatively TRBD1 (5 bases). The CDR3 is 18 residues long. The germline V gene encodes CDR1 SGHAT and CDR2 FQNNGV. V gave up 1 base and J gave up 0 bases, with 13 bases separating them. CDR3 in amino acids: CASSLVRDVSSYNSPLHF. The DNA of the CDR3 is TGTGCCAGCAGCTTAGTCAGGGATGTAAGCTCCTATAATTCACCCCTCCACTTT.

V is TRBV30 and J is TRBJ2-7; possibly TRBD1 for D (5 bases). CDR1 GTSNPN and CDR2 SVGIG come from the germline V gene (reference sequence). The CDR3 totals 12 residues. V was shortened by 0 bases and J by 2 bases, with 5 bases between the two germline ends. The DNA of the CDR3 is TGTGCCTGGAGTGTAGGGGCCTACGAGCAGTACGTC. Protein sequence: CAWSVGAYEQYV.

This clone was picked up one time. The CDR3 DNA follows: TGTGCCAGCAGCTTGGAGGGAGGTCAGCCCCAGCATTTT. Encoded protein: CASSLEGGQPQHF. The chain has TRBV5-6 and TRBJ1-5, with unresolved D. The CDR3 contains 13 residues. Trimming took 0 bases from V and 6 from J, leaving 7 bases between them. Per germline, CDR1 SGHDT and CDR2 YYEEEE.

The chain carries TRBV5-3 and TRBJ2-3; 7 bases agree with TRBD2. TRBV5-3 is recorded as an ORF, its role being uncertain. The CDR3 totals 16 residues. V lost 1 base and J lost 0; bases outside the gene matches: 5. The DNA of the CDR3 is TGTGCCAGAAGCTTGTGTCGGGGGGTTAGCACAGATACGCAGTATTTT. Protein product: CARSLCRGVSTDTQYF.

The chain recombines TRBV28 with TRBJ2-3; 8 bases fit TRBD2. The CDR3 spans 14 residues. The V gene's germline CDR1 is MDHEN and CDR2 SYDVKM. V dropped 6 bases and J dropped 2; count of bases not matched to a gene: 4. In DNA, the CDR3 is TGTGCCAGCAGCCCGGGGGGGAACACAGATACGCAGTATTTT. This codes for CASSPGGNTDTQYF. Drawing the rest from reference TRBV28 and TRBJ2-3, the complete variable domain is DVKVTQSSRYLVKRTGEKVFLECVQDMDHENMFWYRQDPGLGLRLIYFSYDVKMKEKGDIPEGYSVSREKKERFSLILESASTNQTSMYLCASSPGGNTDTQYFGPGTRLTVL.

This clone was recorded a few times. This chain uses TRBV11-2 with TRBJ2-7; D unresolved. V dropped 4 bases and J dropped 11 bases, with 15 bases sitting between them. CDR1 and CDR2 from the germline V gene are SGHAT and FQNNGV. The CDR3 has 12 amino acids. In DNA, the CDR3 is TGTGCCAGCAGCTCCGACTTTCATCCGAAGTACGTC. It codes for CASSSDFHPKYV.

The genes are TRBV6-5 and TRBJ1-4, with D possibly matching TRBD1 (5 bases). This CDR3 region has 16 residues. The V and J ends lost 0 bases and 7 bases respectively, with 15 bases between them. Germline CDR1 reads MNHEY; CDR2 reads SVGAGI. DNA of the CDR3: TGTGCCAGCAGTTACTCCGCAGGCGGGGGAAGTGAAAAACTGTTTTTT. Translating gives CASSYSAGGGSEKLFF.

This clone was seen a few times. The chain joins TRBV4-3 to TRBJ1-4; 8 bases are shared with TRBD1. Germline CDR1 is LGHNA and CDR2 is YSLEER. This CDR3 has 18 amino acids. Trimming at V came to 3 bases and at J to 7 bases, leaving 16 bases not matched to a gene. The CDR3 DNA reads as TGCGCCAGCAGCCACCGGACAGGGAGTAGACGGGTCAGTGAAAAACTGTTTTTT. Translated, it gives CASSHRTGSRRVSEKLFF.

The V call is TRBV7-8, the J call TRBJ2-3; maybe TRBD1 (6 bases). The CDR3 totals 16 residues. The V end lost 0 bases, the J end lost 4 bases, and 14 bases lay between the germline ends. CDR1 and CDR2 from the germline V gene are SGHVS and FQNEAQ. The CDR3 nucleotides are TGTGCCAGCAGCTTAGCGAGAACAGGGATACCAGATACGCAGTATTTT. It codes for CASSLARTGIPDTQYF.

The chain recombines TRBV18 with TRBJ1-2; D is perhaps TRBD1 (6 bases). Trimming cost V 1 base and J 8 bases, with 20 bases left between them. Germline V lookup: CDR1 KGHSH, CDR2 LQKENI. CDR3 length equals 16 residues. Here the CDR3 DNA reads TGTGCCAGCTCACCACTTGTCAGGGGCGGTGACCGGGGCTACACCTTC. The encoded protein is CASSPLVRGGDRGYTF.

The chain joins TRBV7-3 to TRBJ1-2, with D perhaps matching TRBD1 (6 bases). The CDR3 sequence is 15 residues long. Germline lookup yields CDR1 SGHTA and CDR2 FQGTGA. Deletions cut 0 bases from V and 6 bases from J, with 14 bases between. The CDR3 DNA is TGTGCCAGCAGCTTAACCAAGACAGGAGCAAATGGCTACACCTTC. Translated, it gives CASSLTKTGANGYTF. Filled out from reference TRBV7-3 and TRBJ1-2, the complete variable domain reads GAGVSQTPSNKVTEKGKYVELRCDPISGHTALYWYRQSLGQGPEFLIYFQGTGAADDSGLPNDRFFAVRPEGSVSTLKIQRTERGDSAVYLCASSLTKTGANGYTFGSGTRLTVV.

This chain links TRBV5-5 with TRBJ1-4, with no clear D. Trimming pared 4 bases from V and 3 bases from J, leaving 13 bases between. CDR3 length equals 15 residues. Germline CDR1 reads SGHKS; CDR2 reads YYEKEE (reference sequence). CDR3 loop: CASSPERVPNEKLFF. Written as DNA, the CDR3 is TGTGCCAGCAGCCCTGAGAGGGTTCCTAATGAAAAACTGTTTTTT.

The chain employs TRBV19 and TRBJ1-1, with 7 bases identical to TRBD1. The CDR3 extends over 12 amino acids. Germline assignment: CDR1 LNHDA and CDR2 SQIVND (reference sequence). The ends lost 5 bases at V and 7 bases at J; junction bases unmatched: 4. The CDR3 spells CASSPGQLEAFF. CDR3 nucleotides: TGTGCCAGTAGTCCGGGACAGCTTGAAGCTTTCTTT.

This clone was seen a few times. V is TRBV5-5 and J is TRBJ2-7; the match to TRBD2 covers 9 bases. CDR1 is SGHKS, CDR2 YYEKEE, per germline (reference sequence). The junction had 8 bases not matched to a gene; V was cut back by 5 bases and J by 5 bases. The CDR3 covers 14 residues. The CDR3 sequence: CASRPGLAPDEQYV. CDR3 DNA: TGTGCCAGCAGACCAGGACTAGCGCCGGACGAGCAGTACGTC.

The J gene is TRBJ1-1, the V gene TRBV13; tentative D call: TRBD1 (5 bases). V lost 1 base, J lost 5 bases, and 17 bases lay in between. CDR1 is PRHDT, CDR2 FYEKMQ, per germline (reference sequence). This CDR3 is 16 amino acids long. The CDR3 region is CASSLVTGTPGTEAFF. DNA of the CDR3: TGTGCCAGCAGCTTAGTCACAGGCACTCCAGGGACTGAAGCTTTCTTT. Combining the CDR3 with reference TRBV13 and TRBJ1-1 gives the whole variable domain AAGVIQSPRHLIKEKRETATLKCYPIPRHDTVYWYQQGPGQDPQFLISFYEKMQSDKGSIPDRFSAQQFSDYHSELNMSSLELGDSALYFCASSLVTGTPGTEAFFGQGTRLTVV.

The chain carries TRBV4-1 and TRBJ2-7; possible D gene TRBD2, 6 bases. The CDR3 contains 15 residues. Trimming pared 0 bases from V and 3 bases from J, leaving 12 bases between. CDR1 is MGHRA, CDR2 YSYEKL, per germline. CDR3 protein: CASSQDRAGLYEQYV. For the CDR3, the DNA is TGCGCCAGCAGCCAAGATCGGGCGGGGCTCTACGAGCAGTACGTC.

This clone was counted a single time. The genes are TRBV2 and TRBJ2-7, with 8 bases lining up with TRBD2. CDR1 and CDR2 from the germline V gene are SNHLY and FYNNEI. J lost 0 bases, V lost 8 bases, and 9 bases had no gene match. The CDR3 has 15 amino acids. The CDR3 loop reads CASPPGGAPSYEQYV. Written as DNA, the CDR3 is TGTGCCAGCCCCCCGGGGGGGGCCCCCTCCTACGAGCAGTACGTC.

This sequence joins TRBV2 and TRBJ2-5; 7 bases fit TRBD1. The ends lost 7 bases at V and 5 bases at J; junction bases unmatched: 16. Germline values: CDR1 SNHLY, CDR2 FYNNEI. The CDR3 length is 16 residues. CDR3 residues: CASKTDREPFWETQYF. Written as DNA, the CDR3 is TGTGCCAGCAAAACAGACAGGGAACCTTTCTGGGAGACCCAGTACTTC.

The J gene is TRBJ1-4, the V gene TRBV5-4; 7 bases are a match to TRBD1. CDR3 length: 14 residues. The germline V gene has CDR1 SGHNT and CDR2 YYREEE (reference sequence). V was clipped by 4 bases and J by 5 bases; unmatched bases: 5. CDR3 bases: TGTGCCAGCAGCCAGGACAGGTGGAATGAAAAACTGTTTTTT. It codes for CASSQDRWNEKLFF.

This clone was counted once. The V gene is TRBV19, the J gene TRBJ2-1; D not certain. This CDR3 contains 14 residues. Trimming took 5 bases from V and 1 from J, leaving 9 bases between them. Per the germline V gene, CDR1 is LNHDA and CDR2 is SQIVND (reference sequence). The CDR3 reads CASSVRPSYNEQFF. The CDR3 DNA is TGTGCCAGTAGTGTGAGGCCTTCCTACAATGAGCAGTTCTTC.

The sample holds a few counts of this clone. The chain joins TRBV15 to TRBJ1-5, with TRBD1 identical over 9 bases. There are 16 residues in the CDR3. CDR1 and CDR2 (germline): LNHNV, YYDKDF (reference sequence). After removal of 1 base from V and 5 bases from J, the junction contained 6 bases not matched to a gene. CDR3 loop: CATSRVGQGFDQPQHF. For the CDR3, the DNA is TGTGCCACCAGCAGAGTGGGACAGGGTTTTGATCAGCCCCAGCATTTT.

This chain links TRBV6-1 with TRBJ2-3; D perhaps matches TRBD2 (5 bases). CDR1 is MNHNS and CDR2 is SASEGT in the germline V gene. Trimming pared 5 bases from V and 4 bases from J, leaving 13 bases between. This CDR3 has 14 residues. The CDR3 sequence: CASSLTRSPDTQYF. CDR3 bases: TGTGCCAGCAGTCTAACTAGGAGCCCAGATACGCAGTATTTT.

V gene TRBV4-2 combines with J gene TRBJ1-6; D remains unclear. V dropped 0 bases and J dropped 8 bases, with 11 bases sitting between them. CDR3 size: 15 residues. Germline V gene sequence: CDR1 LGHNA, CDR2 YNFKEQ. In DNA form, the CDR3 reads TGTGCCAGCAGCCAAGATCTGACTCTGGATTCACCCCTCCACTTT. Its translation: CASSQDLTLDSPLHF.

The chain is built from TRBV7-2 and TRBJ2-1; D unresolved. V gave up 5 bases and J gave up 0 bases, with 14 bases separating them. CDR3 length: 16 amino acids. From germline, CDR1 is SGHTA and CDR2 FQGNSA. The CDR3: CASSLVSGSSYNEQFF. Here the CDR3 DNA reads TGTGCCAGCAGCCTGGTTTCGGGTAGCTCCTACAATGAGCAGTTCTTC. Full variable domain (missing parts from reference TRBV7-2 and TRBJ2-1): GAGVSQSPSNKVTEKGKDVELRCDPISGHTALYWYRQSLGQGLEFLIYFQGNSAPDKSGLPSDRFSAERTGGSVSTLTIQRTQQEDSAVYLCASSLVSGSSYNEQFFGPGTRLTVL.